Shown below are 26 T cell receptor beta chains from a single sample sequenced in a study of cytomegalovirus exposure and HLA in healthy donors (TCRdb year 2017). Preparation of the library involved the immunoSEQ multiplex PCR assay. For the multiplex PCR, a mixture combining 60 forward primers for TCR Vbeta segments and 13 reverse primers for TCR Jbeta segments was used. The clones in this table, taken by TCRdb from immuneACCESS, are in-frame only. Not every clone is retained; where verified, under half of the shortfall comes from an unresolved V gene, and the cause of the rest is unknown. The sample yields around 150,000 clones; approximately 83% were counted once. Over 1.5% of the sample is held by the ten biggest clonotypes. Sequenced input: PBMCs. Receptor source: a woman between 18 and 29 years old in good health and CMV-seronegative.

This CDR3 is CASSDQGTNTEAFF. CDR3 bases: TGTGCCAGCAGTGACCAGGGAACGAACACTGAAGCTTTCTTT. The chain joins TRBV2 to TRBJ1-1, with D tentatively TRBD1 (5 bases). Trimming left V 3 bases short and J 1 base short, with 9 bases between. This CDR3 has 14 residues. Germline CDR1 SNHLY, CDR2 FYNNEI.

The chain recombines TRBV2 with TRBJ2-1, with 13 bases fitting TRBD2. The CDR3 has 16 residues. CDR1 and CDR2 (germline): SNHLY, FYNNEI. Trimming at V came to 6 bases and at J to 1 base, leaving 3 bases not matched to a gene. CDR3 sequence: CASSLTSGGSYNEQFF. CDR3 in DNA: TGTGCCAGCAGCCTGACTAGCGGGGGGTCCTACAATGAGCAGTTCTTC.

The rearrangement joins TRBV6-5 to TRBJ1-3, with 8 bases fitting TRBD1. This CDR3 is 16 amino acids long. J lost 0 bases, V lost 4 bases, and 5 bases had no gene match. CDR1 and CDR2 from the germline V gene are MNHEY and SVGAGI. CDR3 in amino acids: CASSSGDRLSGNTIYF. The CDR3 coding sequence is TGTGCCAGCAGTTCGGGGGACAGGCTCTCTGGAAACACCATATATTTT.

The chain couples TRBV6-6 to TRBJ2-7; weak D call: TRBD2 (6 bases). The germline V gene encodes CDR1 MNHNY and CDR2 SVGAGI (reference sequence). Trimming cost V 0 bases and J 0 bases, with 6 bases left between them. The length of the CDR3 is 14 residues. DNA for the CDR3: TGTGCCAGCAGTTACTCCGGGGGCTCCTACGAGCAGTACTTC. Translated, it gives CASSYSGGSYEQYF.

The chain employs TRBV5-1 and TRBJ2-5; 7 positions agree with TRBD1. Germline CDR1 and CDR2: SGHRS and YFSETQ. The CDR3 covers 15 residues. V lost 3 bases to trimming and J lost 1 base; unmatched junction nucleotides: 6. The DNA of the CDR3 is TGCGCCAGCAGCTCCGGGACAGACCGCCAAGAGACCCAGTACTTC. Amino acids: CASSSGTDRQETQYF.

V is TRBV18 and J is TRBJ2-7; perhaps TRBD2 as D (6 bases). The CDR3 contains 14 residues. The germline V gene has CDR1 KGHSH and CDR2 LQKENI. V was shortened by 2 bases and J by 2 bases, with 10 bases between the two germline ends. The DNA of the CDR3 is TGTGCCAGCTCACCATACGGGACTCCCTACGAGCAGTACTTC. Its translation is CASSPYGTPYEQYF.

The CDR3 bases are TGTGCCAGCTCACTAACGTTTGGGCTAACAAAACCAAACATTCAGTACTTC. This encodes CASSLTFGLTKPNIQYF. J is TRBJ2-4 and V is TRBV18, with D unresolved. The length of the CDR3 is 17 residues. CDR1 is KGHSH and CDR2 is LQKENI in the germline V gene. V was pared by 4 bases and J by 6 bases, with 22 bases between.

The table lists this clone with a few counts. This chain links TRBV10-2 with TRBJ2-3; 14 bases line up with TRBD2. The CDR3 contains 17 residues. Losses at the gene ends were 6 bases for V and 1 base for J; bases not matched to a gene: 6. Per germline, CDR1 WSHSY and CDR2 SAAADI. CDR3 in DNA: TGCGCCAGCAGGGGATGGACTAGCGGGGGGCGCACAGATACGCAGTATTTT. Protein sequence: CASRGWTSGGRTDTQYF.

CDR3 nucleotides: TGTGCCAGCAGAAGGACAGAGGATAATTCACCCCTCCACTTT. It codes for CASRRTEDNSPLHF. The chain is built from TRBV6-5 and TRBJ1-6; maybe TRBD1 (6 bases). Trimming cost V 6 bases and J 5 bases, with 11 bases left between them. The CDR3 is 14 residues long. Germline assignment: CDR1 MNHEY and CDR2 SVGAGI.

The V gene is TRBV10-3, the J gene TRBJ2-4; D possibly corresponds to TRBD1 (7 bases). The V gene's germline CDR1 is ENHRY and CDR2 SYGVKD. V was trimmed by 4 bases and J by 4 bases, leaving 17 bases between them. CDR3 length: 16 amino acids. The CDR3 DNA sequence: TGTGCCATCAGTGTCAGGGGGGAAAGTGGGAAAAACATTCAGTACTTC. Protein sequence: CAISVRGESGKNIQYF.

This rearrangement joins TRBV4-2 to TRBJ2-7; 11 bases line up with TRBD2. Germline values: CDR1 LGHNA, CDR2 YNFKEQ. Trimming took 1 base from V and 4 from J; bases not matched to a gene: 6. The CDR3 covers 16 residues. Here the CDR3 DNA reads TGTGCCAGCAGCCAAGGTGCTAGCGGGGGGTGGTACGAGCAGTACTTC. Translated, it gives CASSQGASGGWYEQYF.

This clone has only a few counts. CDR3 sequence reads: CASIFTRVVQPQHF. The CDR3 DNA reads as TGTGCCAGCATTTTCACACGGGTGGTTCAGCCCCAGCATTTT. V gene TRBV6-5 combines with J gene TRBJ1-5; D unclear. CDR1 is MNHEY, CDR2 SVGAGI, per germline. There are 14 residues in the CDR3. Trimming stripped 7 bases from V and 6 bases from J, with 16 bases between.

The rearrangement links TRBV4-2 to TRBJ2-3; 11 positions agree with TRBD2. Germline V lookup: CDR1 LGHNA, CDR2 YNFKEQ. The CDR3 extends over 15 amino acids. V shed 1 base, J shed 4 bases, and the junction held 1 base outside the gene matches. The CDR3 nucleotides are TGTGCCAGCAGCCAAGGTAGCGGGGGGGCAGATACGCAGTATTTT. Protein sequence: CASSQGSGGADTQYF.

This clone showed up just a few times. The chain recombines TRBV7-8 with TRBJ1-1; 7 nucleotides match TRBD1. The CDR3 is 14 amino acids. The V gene end was trimmed by 5 bases and the J gene end by 7 bases; junction bases not matched to a gene: 10. Germline V CDR1 and CDR2: SGHVS, FQNEAQ. The DNA for the CDR3 is TGTGCCAGCAGCCGAATACAGGGGCGCGGTGAAGCTTTCTTT. It yields the protein CASSRIQGRGEAFF.

The chain has TRBV29-1 and TRBJ1-1; 8 bases line up with TRBD1. Germline CDR1 reads SQVTM; CDR2 reads ANQGSEA. The CDR3 spans 14 residues. J lost 0 bases, V lost 7 bases, and 7 bases had no gene match. The CDR3 DNA sequence: TGCAGCGGGCGACAGGGGTCCATGAACACTGAAGCTTTCTTT. It codes for CSGRQGSMNTEAFF.

V usage is TRBV2 and J usage is TRBJ2-7; TRBD2 matches at 7 bases. The V gene's germline CDR1 is SNHLY and CDR2 FYNNEI. V trimming: 6 bases; J trimming: 3 bases; junction bases outside the gene matches: 8. The CDR3 runs to 14 residues. This chain's CDR3 is CASRGGTLGYEQYF. Here the CDR3 DNA reads TGTGCCAGCAGGGGGGGGACTCTTGGCTACGAGCAGTACTTC.

The V gene is TRBV5-6, the J gene TRBJ2-6; D uncertain. V gave up 2 bases and J gave up 6 bases, with 12 bases separating them. Germline CDR1 reads SGHDT; CDR2 reads YYEEEE. This CDR3 is 15 amino acids long. For the CDR3, the DNA is TGTGCCAGCAGCTTCTTCATAGCTGAGGCCAACGTCCTGACTTTC. Encoded protein: CASSFFIAEANVLTF. The full variable domain, its missing parts supplied by reference TRBV5-6 and TRBJ2-6, is DAGVTQSPTHLIKTRGQQVTLRCSPKSGHDTVSWYQQALGQGPQFIFQYYEEEERQRGNFPDRFSGHQFPNYSSELNVNALLLGDSALYLCASSFFIAEANVLTFGAGSRLTVL.

The rearrangement joins TRBV29-1 to TRBJ2-2, with 10 bases aligning to TRBD1. The germline CDR1 and CDR2 sequences are SQVTM and ANQGSEA. This CDR3 is built from 16 residues. V lost 4 bases, J lost 5 bases, and 10 bases stayed unmatched. The CDR3 DNA sequence: TGCAGCGTTGGACAGGGGGCGGATTTCTCGACCGGGGAGCTGTTTTTT. Encoded protein: CSVGQGADFSTGELFF.

The rearrangement uses TRBV6-5 and TRBJ2-5; 9 positions agree with TRBD1. Germline V CDR1 and CDR2: MNHEY, SVGAGI. CDR3 length equals 14 residues. V gave up 10 bases and J gave up 6 bases; unmatched junction bases: 12. The CDR3 spells CATTSPQGAKTQYF. The CDR3 DNA reads TGTGCCACCACGTCCCCACAGGGGGCCAAGACCCAGTACTTC.

About this clone itself: Its ends do not fully match the called genes, so a read error is possible. The chain carries TRBV7-9 and TRBJ2-4; D unclear. The germline V gene has CDR1 SEHNR and CDR2 FQNEAQ (reference sequence). The CDR3 consists of 15 residues. CDR3 residues: CASSLVGRVKNSQYF. The CDR3 nucleotides are TGTGCCAGCAGCCTGGTCGGCCGTGTGAAAAACAGTCAGTACTTC.

Points on this clone: The junction does not match germline at one end; this may be a read error. The rearrangement links TRBV19 to TRBJ1-3; perhaps TRBD1 as D (5 bases). The CDR3 has 14 residues. Germline V gene lookup returns CDR1 LNHDA and CDR2 SQIVND (reference sequence). CDR3 loop: CAGSTSGTGNTIYF. As DNA, the CDR3 is TGTGCCGGTAGTACGTCAGGGACTGGAAACACCATATATTTT.

This rearrangement joins TRBV6-6 to TRBJ2-1; 11 bases are a match to TRBD2. The CDR3 has 15 residues. The junction had 7 bases not matched to a gene; V was cut back by 5 bases and J by 7 bases. Germline V gene data show CDR1 as MNHNY and CDR2 as SVGAGI (reference sequence). CDR3 coding DNA: TGTGCCAGCAGTAAACCGGGACTAGCGGTAAATGAGCAGTTCTTC. Its protein is CASSKPGLAVNEQFF.

The chain carries TRBV19 and TRBJ2-1; no firm D call. Trimming cost V 5 bases and J 4 bases, with 6 bases left between them. Germline V gene sequence: CDR1 LNHDA, CDR2 SQIVND (reference sequence). The CDR3 consists of 12 residues. DNA for the CDR3: TGTGCCAGTAGTGGCAGGTACAATGAGCAGTTCTTC. Amino acids: CASSGRYNEQFF. Drawing the rest from reference TRBV19 and TRBJ2-1, the complete variable domain is DGGITQSPKYLFRKEGQNVTLSCEQNLNHDAMYWYRQDPGQGLRLIYYSQIVNDFQKGDIAEGYSVSREKKESFPLTVTSAQKNPTAFYLCASSGRYNEQFFGPGTRLTVL.

The V call is TRBV9, the J call TRBJ2-7; TRBD2 aligns across 12 bases. The CDR3 contains 14 residues. Germline V gene lookup returns CDR1 SGDLS and CDR2 YYNGEE. V was pared by 3 bases and J by 3 bases, with 1 base of the junction left unmatched. CDR3 in amino acids: CASSETSGGYEQYF. The CDR3 DNA sequence: TGTGCCAGCAGCGAGACTAGCGGGGGCTACGAGCAGTACTTC.

This rearrangement joins TRBV11-3 to TRBJ2-6; a weak D match, TRBD2 (6 bases). The CDR3 is 19 residues long. Germline V gene lookup returns CDR1 SGHNT and CDR2 YENEEA. Trimming took off 1 base at V and 0 bases at J, with 16 bases between the two ends. The CDR3 bases are TGTGCCAGCAGCTTAGGAACGGGAGTATGGGCCTCTGGGGCCAACGTCCTGACTTTC. Protein: CASSLGTGVWASGANVLTF. Using reference TRBV11-3 and TRBJ2-6 for the parts outside the CDR3, the full variable domain is EAGVVQSPRYKIIEKKQPVAFWCNPISGHNTLYWYLQNLGQGPELLIRYENEEAVDDSQLPKDRFSAERLKGVDSTLKIQPAELGDSAVYLCASSLGTGVWASGANVLTFGAGSRLTVL.

The V gene is TRBV9, the J gene TRBJ2-7, with a weak D call TRBD2 (6 bases). The CDR3 is 14 amino acids. V was shortened by 0 bases and J by 4 bases, with 11 bases between the two germline ends. Germline lookup yields CDR1 SGDLS and CDR2 YYNGEE. DNA for the CDR3: TGTGCCAGCAGCGTAGACCTGGGGAGGTACGAGCAGTACTTC. This codes for CASSVDLGRYEQYF.